This entry concerns a single TCR beta chain. These data originate in a study of cytomegalovirus exposure and HLA in healthy donors. PCR was performed using 60 Vbeta and 13 Jbeta primers. Profiled with immunoSEQ multiplex PCR; TCRdb holds only in-frame clones, not every one. Its clone listing holds about 170,000 clones. The germline gives CDR1 LNHDA, CDR2 SQIVND (reference sequence). Trimming cost V 3 bases and J 1 base, with 17 bases left between them. CDR3 length: 17 amino acids. The origin of this receptor is a woman aged 18-35 years in good health and CMV-seropositive. The chain carries TRBV19 and TRBJ2-3, with a possible D match to TRBD2 (7 bases). The sample comprised PBMCs. In nucleotides, the CDR3 is TGTGCCAGTAGTATGTTGTTGGGGGGGCGTGGCACAGATACGCAGTATTTT. It codes for CASSMLLGGRGTDTQYF.